A few counts support the clone carrying this T cell receptor beta chain. Trimming cost V 3 bases and J 8 bases, with 17 bases left between them. The CDR3 length is 14 residues. CDR1 and CDR2 from the germline V gene are SGHKS and YYEKEE (reference sequence). This entry belongs to a study of T-cell memory formation after mild COVID-19. TCRdb ran MiXCR on the 5' RACE reads and lists one entry per CDR3 protein. The table has 470,000 or so distinct CDR3 sequences, around a quarter seen once. The specimen sequenced was PBMCs or a T cell subset sorted from them (not recorded which). The sequence was collected from an adult woman who had mild COVID-19 (a few samples of this study predate the infection). Cell type and time point are not known. The chain joins TRBV5-5 to TRBJ1-2, with D unresolved. The CDR3 DNA sequence: TGTGCCAGCAGCTCCCGGACGCATCGTGGGGGCTACACCTTC. Protein product: CASSSRTHRGGYTF.